The 20 T cell receptor beta chains in this list originate from one sample, sequenced in a study of blood T cell dynamics during melanoma immunotherapy (dated by TCRdb to 2018 to 2020). Receptor libraries were prepared by the immunoSEQ multiplex PCR assay. In TCRdb, the immuneACCESS table is reduced to in-frame sequences with V and J assigned. These tables do not hold every clone; where another copy was compared, an unresolved V gene accounts for under half, and the others remain unexplained. The sample table lists 25,000 to 30,000 clones, roughly 88% of them with a count of one. The ten top clones hold 10% of the sample. The time point tag for this specimen amounts to: week 3, after first cycle of checkpoint inhibitor. The sequenced sample was blood, obtained from a patient treated with checkpoint blockade. The receptors shown here come from a human donor with melanoma.

The rearrangement links TRBV7-5 to TRBJ2-6; the table's TRBD1 call for D was not verified on the DNA. TRBV7-5 is annotated as a pseudogene. The CDR3 loop spans 16 amino acids. In DNA form, the CDR3 reads TGTGCCAGAAAGGTGAGTAGACAAAGTCGGGCCAACGTCCTGACTTTC. It specifies CARKVSRQSRANVLTF.

The genes are TRBV7-2 and TRBJ2-3; D might be TRBD1 (6 bases). Trimming took 6 bases from V and 3 from J, leaving 10 bases between them. Germline-derived CDR1 and CDR2 are SGHTA and FQGNSA. CDR3 length equals 13 residues. CDR3 sequence reads: CASSQGGTDTQYF. The CDR3 DNA is TGTGCCAGCAGTCAAGGGGGAACAGATACGCAGTATTTT.

The chain employs TRBV20-1 and TRBJ1-1; no firm D call. Trimming cost V 5 bases and J 1 base, with 5 bases left between them. CDR1 and CDR2 (germline): DFQATT, SNEGSKA (reference sequence). The CDR3 consists of 11 residues. The CDR3 region has the DNA TGCAGTGCTCGTCAGAACACTGAAGCTTTCTTT. Translating gives CSARQNTEAFF.

This clone was seen once. J is TRBJ2-5 and V is TRBV5-4; TRBD1 matches 9 bases. This CDR3 comprises 16 residues. Germline values: CDR1 SGHNT, CDR2 YYREEE (reference sequence). J lost 5 bases, V lost 1 base, and 9 bases had no gene match. The CDR3 DNA reads TGTGCCAGCAGCTTGTTTGTACAGGGGGCCCGGGAGACCCAGTACTTC. This sequence encodes CASSLFVQGARETQYF.

This rearrangement joins TRBV30 to TRBJ2-7; D is possibly TRBD1 (5 bases). V dropped 3 bases and J dropped 0 bases, with 18 bases sitting between them. Germline CDR1 GTSNPN, CDR2 SVGIG (reference sequence). The CDR3 is 16 residues long. CDR3 sequence reads: CAWRTFGALSSYEQYF. As DNA, the CDR3 is TGTGCCTGGAGGACTTTTGGGGCGCTGAGCTCCTACGAGCAGTACTTC. The entire variable domain, with the rest obtained from reference TRBV30 and TRBJ2-7, is as follows: SQTIHQWPATLVQPVGSPLSLECTVEGTSNPNLYWYRQAAGRGLQLLFYSVGIGQISSEVPQNLSASRPQDRQFILSSKKLLLSDSGFYLCAWRTFGALSSYEQYFGPGTRLTVT.

This chain connects TRBV15 to TRBJ2-1; 8 bases fit TRBD2. CDR3 length: 14 amino acids. Germline CDR1 is LNHNV and CDR2 is YYDKDF (reference sequence). V was pared by 6 bases and J by 7 bases, with 8 bases of the junction left unmatched. This chain's CDR3 is CATRSGRAGNEQFF. CDR3 in DNA: TGTGCCACCAGGTCCGGGAGGGCCGGTAATGAGCAGTTCTTC.

The chain carries TRBV9 and TRBJ2-1, with 7 bases aligning to TRBD1. The CDR3 contains 15 residues. V shed 2 bases and J 0 bases; nucleotides not matched to a gene: 2. Germline assignment: CDR1 SGDLS and CDR2 YYNGEE. CDR3 sequence (DNA): TGTGCCAGCAGCGTGGGGACAGTCTCCTACAATGAGCAGTTCTTC. Translating gives CASSVGTVSYNEQFF.

With respect to this clone: The junction differs from germline at one of its ends, possibly a read error. The chain recombines TRBV7-7 with TRBJ2-3; 10 nucleotides match TRBD1. Germline CDR1 reads SSHAT; CDR2 reads FNYEAQ (reference sequence). The CDR3 is 19 residues long. CDR3 loop: CASSLGKGTDRGITDTQYF. The CDR3 nucleotides read TGTGCTAGCAGCTTAGGTAAGGGAACGGACAGGGGGATTACAGATACGCAGTATTTT.

The chain uses TRBV27 and TRBJ2-7; 9 nucleotides match TRBD2. J lost 1 base, V lost 6 bases, and 7 bases had no gene match. Germline CDR1 is MNHEY and CDR2 is SMNVEV (reference sequence). This CDR3 region has 15 residues. The CDR3 reads CASRTTAGGSYEQYF. CDR3 nucleotide sequence: TGTGCCAGCAGGACAACAGCGGGAGGTTCCTACGAGCAGTACTTC.

The genes are TRBV7-9 and TRBJ1-2; TRBD1 might be the D (6 bases). V lost 2 bases and J 7 bases, leaving 14 bases between the germline ends. The CDR3 sequence is 14 residues long. Germline values: CDR1 SEHNR, CDR2 FQNEAQ (reference sequence). The CDR3: CASSLNPARGGYTF. The CDR3, as DNA: TGTGCCAGCAGCTTAAATCCCGCCAGGGGTGGCTACACCTTC.

The chain uses TRBV5-4 and TRBJ1-1, with TRBD1 matching over 8 bases. CDR3 size: 13 residues. Germline CDR1 and CDR2: SGHNT and YYREEE (reference sequence). Losses at the gene ends were 5 bases for V and 5 bases for J; bases not matched to a gene: 5. CDR3 loop: CASRQDRGTEAFF. CDR3 DNA: TGTGCCAGCAGACAAGACAGGGGTACTGAAGCTTTCTTT.

The chain links TRBV6-5 to TRBJ1-5, with 8 bases fitting TRBD1. CDR3 length equals 14 residues. Germline loops: CDR1 MNHEY, CDR2 SVGAGI. V shed 4 bases and J 9 bases; nucleotides not matched to a gene: 8. This CDR3 is CASSFTRGRRPQHF. The CDR3 bases are TGTGCCAGCAGTTTCACCAGGGGGCGGAGGCCCCAGCATTTT.

In nucleotides, the CDR3 is TGCGCCAGCAGCTCAGGACAGGGAGTGAGGGGAAACGCCGGGGAGCTGTTTTTT. Its translation: CASSSGQGVRGNAGELFF. The chain combines TRBV5-1 with TRBJ2-2; 8 positions match TRBD1. Trimming removed 3 bases from V and 6 bases from J; junction bases left unmatched: 16. The CDR3 extends over 18 amino acids. CDR1 and CDR2 from the germline V gene are SGHRS and YFSETQ. The variable domain in full, completed from reference TRBV5-1 and TRBJ2-2, reads KAGVTQTPRYLIKTRGQQVTLSCSPISGHRSVSWYQQTPGQGLQFLFEYFSETQRNKGNFPGRFSGRQFSNSRSEMNVSTLELGDSALYLCASSSGQGVRGNAGELFFGEGSRLTVL.

This clone has just one count. This sequence joins TRBV11-1 and TRBJ1-5; the D is unclear. Germline values: CDR1 SGHAT, CDR2 FQDESV (reference sequence). V was shortened by 5 bases and J by 7 bases, with 9 bases between the two germline ends. The CDR3 is 12 amino acids. Here the CDR3 reads CASSDGVQPQHF. DNA for the CDR3: TGTGCCAGCAGCGATGGTGTGCAGCCCCAGCATTTT.

In its sample, this clone was seen once. This rearrangement joins TRBV6-5 to TRBJ2-6; D unclear. Germline CDR1 is MNHEY and CDR2 is SVGAGI. CDR3 size: 15 residues. The V and J ends lost 9 bases and 0 bases respectively, with 12 bases between them. DNA of the CDR3: TGTGCCAGTTGGACCCCCCGCTCTGGGGCCAACGTCCTGACTTTC. It translates to CASWTPRSGANVLTF.

This chain links TRBV11-2 with TRBJ1-3; a possible D gene is TRBD1 (5 bases). The germline gives CDR1 SGHAT, CDR2 FQNNGV. This CDR3 has 16 residues. The ends were cut back, 0 bases at V and 4 bases at J, with 13 bases in the middle. The CDR3 coding sequence is TGTGCCAGCAGCTTAGATCGGGGGGTAGTCGGAAACACCATATATTTT. This codes for CASSLDRGVVGNTIYF.

The V gene is TRBV14, the J gene TRBJ1-1; D uncertain. CDR1 is SGHDN, CDR2 FVKESK, per germline. The CDR3 totals 12 residues. Trimming removed 0 bases from V and 1 base from J, with 0 bases in between. The CDR3 coding sequence is TGTGCCAGCAGCCAAGAGAACACTGAAGCTTTCTTT. Its protein product is CASSQENTEAFF.

Only a few counts were recorded for this clone. The CDR3 DNA reads TGTGCCAGCAGCGGGATGGCGGGCAATCAGCCCCAGCATTTT. As protein: CASSGMAGNQPQHF. The chain combines TRBV2 with TRBJ1-5; D not resolved. The CDR3 covers 14 residues. The germline CDR1 and CDR2 sequences are SNHLY and FYNNEI. The V end was cut by 6 bases, the J end by 2 bases, with 11 bases between.

V and J are TRBV19 and TRBJ1-1, with D uncertain. The V and J ends lost 0 bases and 8 bases respectively, with 7 bases between them. The CDR3 spans 12 residues. Germline CDR1 reads LNHDA; CDR2 reads SQIVND (reference sequence). The CDR3 loop is CASSIDPREAFF. Here the CDR3 DNA reads TGTGCCAGTAGTATAGATCCAAGGGAAGCTTTCTTT.

The rearrangement links TRBV27 to TRBJ1-4; 7 bases align to TRBD1. The CDR3 covers 14 residues. Per germline, CDR1 MNHEY and CDR2 SMNVEV (reference sequence). The J segment lost 6 bases and the V segment lost 2 bases, leaving 3 bases of the junction unmatched. CDR3 in DNA: TGTGCCAGCAGTTTAGTACAGGGGCATGAAAAACTGTTTTTT. This encodes CASSLVQGHEKLFF. Drawing the rest from reference TRBV27 and TRBJ1-4, the complete variable domain is EAQVTQNPRYLITVTGKKLTVTCSQNMNHEYMSWYRQDPGLGLRQIYYSMNVEVTDKGDVPEGYKVSRKEKRNFPLILESPSPNQTSLYFCASSLVQGHEKLFFGSGTQLSVL.